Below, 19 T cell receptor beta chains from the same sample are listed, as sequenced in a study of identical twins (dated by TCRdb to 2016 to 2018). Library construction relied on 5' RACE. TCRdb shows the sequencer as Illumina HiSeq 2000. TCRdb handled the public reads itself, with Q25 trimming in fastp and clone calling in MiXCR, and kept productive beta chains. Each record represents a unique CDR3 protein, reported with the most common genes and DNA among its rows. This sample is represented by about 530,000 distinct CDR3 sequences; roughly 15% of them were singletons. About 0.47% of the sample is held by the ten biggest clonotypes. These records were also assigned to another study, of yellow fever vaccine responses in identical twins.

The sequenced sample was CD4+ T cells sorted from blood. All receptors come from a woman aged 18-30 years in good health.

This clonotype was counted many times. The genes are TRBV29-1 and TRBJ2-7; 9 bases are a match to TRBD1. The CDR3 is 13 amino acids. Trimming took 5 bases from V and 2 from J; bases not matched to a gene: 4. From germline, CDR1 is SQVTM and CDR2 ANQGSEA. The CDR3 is CSVLRQGAYEQYF. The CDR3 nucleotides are TGCAGCGTTCTGAGACAGGGGGCCTACGAGCAGTACTTC.

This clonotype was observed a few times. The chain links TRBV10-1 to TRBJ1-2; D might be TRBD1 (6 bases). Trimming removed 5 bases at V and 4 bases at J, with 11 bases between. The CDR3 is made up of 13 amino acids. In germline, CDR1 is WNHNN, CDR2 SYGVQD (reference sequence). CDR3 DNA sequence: TGCGCCAGCAGTCCCGACAGGTCCTATGGCTACACCTTC. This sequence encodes CASSPDRSYGYTF.

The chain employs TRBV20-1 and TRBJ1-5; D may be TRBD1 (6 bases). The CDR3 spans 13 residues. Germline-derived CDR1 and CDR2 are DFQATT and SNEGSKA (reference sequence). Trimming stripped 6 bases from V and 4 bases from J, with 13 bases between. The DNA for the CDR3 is TGCAGTGCACAAGACAGGAGTAATCAGCCCCAGCATTTT. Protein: CSAQDRSNQPQHF.

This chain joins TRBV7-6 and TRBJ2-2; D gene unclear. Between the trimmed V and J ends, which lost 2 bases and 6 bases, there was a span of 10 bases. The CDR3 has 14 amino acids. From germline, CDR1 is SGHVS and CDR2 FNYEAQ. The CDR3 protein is CASSLSGGSGELFF. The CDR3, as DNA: TGTGCCAGCAGCTTATCTGGTGGGTCCGGGGAGCTGTTTTTT.

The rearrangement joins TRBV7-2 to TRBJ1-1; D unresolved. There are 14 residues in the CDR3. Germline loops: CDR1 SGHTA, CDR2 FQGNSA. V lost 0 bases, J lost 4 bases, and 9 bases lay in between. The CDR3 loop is CASSLARATTEAFF. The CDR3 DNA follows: TGTGCCAGCAGCTTAGCTCGGGCGACCACTGAAGCTTTCTTT.

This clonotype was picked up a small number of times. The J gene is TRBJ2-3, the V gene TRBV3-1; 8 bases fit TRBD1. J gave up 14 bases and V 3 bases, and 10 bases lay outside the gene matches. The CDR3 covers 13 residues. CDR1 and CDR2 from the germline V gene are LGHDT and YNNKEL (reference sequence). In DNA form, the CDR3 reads TGTGCCAGCAGCCAGGGGGACAGGACCCTCTCGTATTTT. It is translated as CASSQGDRTLSYF.

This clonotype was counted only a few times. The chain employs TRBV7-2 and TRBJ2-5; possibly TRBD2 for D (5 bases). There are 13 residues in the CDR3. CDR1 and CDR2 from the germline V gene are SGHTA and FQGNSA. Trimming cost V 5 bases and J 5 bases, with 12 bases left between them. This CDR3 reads CASSRAREETQYF. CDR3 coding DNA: TGTGCCAGCAGCAGGGCTAGGGAGGAGACCCAGTACTTC. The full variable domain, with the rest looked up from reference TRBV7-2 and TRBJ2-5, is GAGVSQSPSNKVTEKGKDVELRCDPISGHTALYWYRQSLGQGLEFLIYFQGNSAPDKSGLPSDRFSAERTGGSVSTLTIQRTQQEDSAVYLCASSRAREETQYFGPGTRLLVL.

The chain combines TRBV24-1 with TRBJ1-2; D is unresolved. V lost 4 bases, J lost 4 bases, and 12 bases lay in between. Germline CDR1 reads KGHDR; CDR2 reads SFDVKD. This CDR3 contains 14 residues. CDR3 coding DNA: TGTGCCACCAGTGACGTACGACAACCCTATGGCTACACCTTC. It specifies CATSDVRQPYGYTF.

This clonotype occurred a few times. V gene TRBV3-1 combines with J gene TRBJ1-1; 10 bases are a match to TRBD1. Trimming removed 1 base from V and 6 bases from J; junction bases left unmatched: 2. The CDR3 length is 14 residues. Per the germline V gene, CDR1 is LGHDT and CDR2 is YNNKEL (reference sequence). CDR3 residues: CASSQAGTGAEAFF. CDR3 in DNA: TGTGCCAGCAGCCAAGCCGGGACAGGGGCTGAAGCTTTCTTT.

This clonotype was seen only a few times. The CDR3 coding sequence is TGTGCCAGCAGTTACTCGTCAGATTCCCACATCTCCTATAATTCACCCCTCCACTTT. Protein product: CASSYSSDSHISYNSPLHF. This chain uses TRBV6-2 or TRBV6-3 with TRBJ1-6; no clear D gene. The V end was cut by 0 bases, the J end by 0 bases, with 15 bases between. The CDR3 sequence is 19 residues long. CDR1 is MNHEY, CDR2 SVGEGT, per germline.

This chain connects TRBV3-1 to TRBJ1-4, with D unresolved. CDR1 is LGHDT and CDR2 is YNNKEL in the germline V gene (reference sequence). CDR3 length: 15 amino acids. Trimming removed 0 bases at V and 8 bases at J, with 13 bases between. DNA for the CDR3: TGTGCCAGCAGCCAAGAAGGGAGGGAAAGGGAAAAACTGTTTTTT. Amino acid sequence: CASSQEGREREKLFF.

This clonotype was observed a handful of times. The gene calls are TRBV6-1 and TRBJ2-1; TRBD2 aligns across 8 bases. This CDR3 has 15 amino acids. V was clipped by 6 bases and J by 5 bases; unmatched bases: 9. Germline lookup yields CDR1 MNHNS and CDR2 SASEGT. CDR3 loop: CASRLGLAVNNEQFF. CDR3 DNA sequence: TGTGCCAGCAGACTTGGACTAGCCGTAAACAATGAGCAGTTCTTC.

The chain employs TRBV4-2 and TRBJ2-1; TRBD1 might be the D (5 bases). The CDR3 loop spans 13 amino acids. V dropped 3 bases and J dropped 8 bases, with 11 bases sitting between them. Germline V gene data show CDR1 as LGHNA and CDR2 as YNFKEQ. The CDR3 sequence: CASSHRQLDEQFF. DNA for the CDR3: TGTGCCAGCAGCCACCGACAGCTCGATGAGCAGTTCTTC.

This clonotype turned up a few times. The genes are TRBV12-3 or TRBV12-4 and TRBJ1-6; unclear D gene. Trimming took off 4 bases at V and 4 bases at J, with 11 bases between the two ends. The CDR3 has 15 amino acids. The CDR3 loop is CASSWELGYNSPLHF. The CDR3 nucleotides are TGTGCCAGCAGTTGGGAACTGGGGTATAATTCACCCCTCCACTTT.

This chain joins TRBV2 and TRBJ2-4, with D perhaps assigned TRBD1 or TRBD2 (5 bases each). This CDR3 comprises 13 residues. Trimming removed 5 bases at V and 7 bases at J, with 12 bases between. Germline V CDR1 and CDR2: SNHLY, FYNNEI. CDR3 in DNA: TGTGCCAGCAGTTCTCAGGGACGGAACATTCAGTACTTC. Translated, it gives CASSSQGRNIQYF.

The CDR3 DNA reads as TGTGCCAGCAGCCCTCGGGCCTCACCAGATACGCAGTATTTT. Its translation: CASSPRASPDTQYF. The chain has TRBV11-2 and TRBJ2-3; unclear D gene. The V end lost 5 bases, the J end lost 4 bases, and 13 bases lay between the germline ends. The CDR3 contains 14 residues. CDR1 is SGHAT and CDR2 is FQNNGV in the germline V gene.

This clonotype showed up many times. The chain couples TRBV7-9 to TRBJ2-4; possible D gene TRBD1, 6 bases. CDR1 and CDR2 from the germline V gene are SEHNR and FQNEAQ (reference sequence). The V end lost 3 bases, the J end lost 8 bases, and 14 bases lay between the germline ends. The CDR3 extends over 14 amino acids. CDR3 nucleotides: TGTGCCAGCAGCTTTGGGGGCAAAGGGGACATTCAGTACTTC. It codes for CASSFGGKGDIQYF.

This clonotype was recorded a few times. CDR3 bases: TGTGCCAGCAGCTTAGATCACAGGGGGCTGTCTAACTATGGCTACACCTTC. This gives the protein CASSLDHRGLSNYGYTF. This chain links TRBV11-2 with TRBJ1-2; the match to TRBD1 covers 9 bases. This CDR3 has 17 residues. J gave up 0 bases and V 0 bases, and 5 bases lay outside the gene matches. Germline lookup yields CDR1 SGHAT and CDR2 FQNNGV.

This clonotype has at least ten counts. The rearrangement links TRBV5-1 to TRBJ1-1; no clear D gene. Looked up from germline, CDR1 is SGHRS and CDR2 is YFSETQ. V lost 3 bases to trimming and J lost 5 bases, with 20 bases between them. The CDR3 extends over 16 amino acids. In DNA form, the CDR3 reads TGCGCCAGCAGCTCAAATCCGAGAGAACCGAGGACTGAAGCTTTCTTT. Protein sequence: CASSSNPREPRTEAFF.